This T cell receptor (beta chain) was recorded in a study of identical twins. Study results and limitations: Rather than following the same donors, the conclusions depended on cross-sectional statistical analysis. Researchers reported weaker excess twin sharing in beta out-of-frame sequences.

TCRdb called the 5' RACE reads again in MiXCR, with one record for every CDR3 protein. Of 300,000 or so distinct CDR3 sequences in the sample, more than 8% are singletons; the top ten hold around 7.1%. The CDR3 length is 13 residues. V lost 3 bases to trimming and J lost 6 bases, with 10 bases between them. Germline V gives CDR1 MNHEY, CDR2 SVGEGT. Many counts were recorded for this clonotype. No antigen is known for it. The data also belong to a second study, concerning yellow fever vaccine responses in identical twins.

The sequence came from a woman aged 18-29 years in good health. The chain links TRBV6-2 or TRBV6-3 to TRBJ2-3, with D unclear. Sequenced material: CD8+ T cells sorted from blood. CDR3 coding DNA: TGTGCCAGCAGTTATTGGCAGAAGGATACGCAGTATTTT. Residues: CASSYWQKDTQYF.